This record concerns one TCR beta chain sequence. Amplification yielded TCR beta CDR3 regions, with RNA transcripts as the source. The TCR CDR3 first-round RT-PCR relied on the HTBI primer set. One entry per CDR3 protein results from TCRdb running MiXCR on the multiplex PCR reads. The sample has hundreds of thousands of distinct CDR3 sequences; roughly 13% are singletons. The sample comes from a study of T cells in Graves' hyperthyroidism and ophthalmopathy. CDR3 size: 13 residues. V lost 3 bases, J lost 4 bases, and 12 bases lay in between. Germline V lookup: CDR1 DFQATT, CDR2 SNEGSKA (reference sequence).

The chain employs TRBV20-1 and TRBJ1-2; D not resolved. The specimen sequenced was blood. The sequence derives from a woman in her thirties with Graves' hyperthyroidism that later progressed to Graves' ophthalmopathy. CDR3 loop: CSASEPSGYGYTF. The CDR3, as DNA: TGCAGTGCTAGTGAACCCTCTGGCTATGGCTACACCTTC.